Listed below are T cell receptor beta chains from one sample, sequenced in a study of CD8 T cells in Susac syndrome. TCRdb re-called the immunoSEQ multiplex PCR reads through MiXCR, storing one row per CDR3 protein. The profile shows 150,000 to 200,000 distinct CDR3 sequences, approximately 93% of them singletons. Sequenced: CD4+ T cells from PBMCs. These receptors were collected from a human donor with multiple sclerosis. Both conserved end residues are part of each CDR3. Fields, in order: clone size, V gene, J gene, D gene, CDR3 DNA, CDR3 protein. D genes are given only for firm matches. Clone size appears in some rows only: once, few, many, or a class for an expanded clone.

.	TRBV4-3	TRBJ2-2	.	TGCGCCAGCAGCCAGGTACCCCAGGAGGCGAACACCGGGGAGCTGTTTTTT	CASSQVPQEANTGELFF
once	TRBV5-1	TRBJ2-2	TRBD2	TGCGCCAGCAGGGGACTAGCGGGAGACCCCGGGGAGCTGTTTTTT	CASRGLAGDPGELFF
.	TRBV30	TRBJ2-3	.	TGTGCCTGGAGTGTAGGGTTTAGCACAGATACGCAGTATTTT	CAWSVGFSTDTQYF
.	TRBV30	TRBJ2-5	TRBD2	TGTGCCTGGAGTACAGGGACTAGCGTACAAGAGACCCAGTACTTC	CAWSTGTSVQETQYF
few	TRBV29-1	TRBJ2-2	.	TGCAGCGTTGGACATACGAACACCGGGGAGCTGTTTTTT	CSVGHTNTGELFF
.	TRBV12-3/TRBV12-4	TRBJ2-3	.	TGTGCCAGCAGTATAGCTGGACCAGATACGCAGTATTTT	CASSIAGPDTQYF
.	TRBV6-1	TRBJ1-5	TRBD1	TGTGCCAGCATGAGAAGAACAGGGGTAGCTCAGCCCCAGCATTTT	CASMRRTGVAQPQHF
once	TRBV7-9	TRBJ2-5	.	TGTGCCAGCAGGGGACCTCAAGAGACCCAGTACTTC	CASRGPQETQYF
.	TRBV20-1	TRBJ1-4	TRBD1	TGCAGTGCTAGAGGACAGGGGGTTGAAAAACTGTTTTTT	CSARGQGVEKLFF
.	TRBV29-1	TRBJ2-2	.	TGCAGCGTTGGGGGACCGATGAACACCGGGGAGCTGTTTTTT	CSVGGPMNTGELFF
.	TRBV6-1	TRBJ1-4	.	TGTGCCAGCAGCCGAGGGATTAATGAAAAACTGTTTTTT	CASSRGINEKLFF
.	TRBV20-1	TRBJ2-1	.	TGCAGTGCTAGAGCGAAGCGCCTGTACAATGAGCAGTTCTTC	CSARAKRLYNEQFF
.	TRBV28	TRBJ2-2	TRBD1	TGTGCCAGCAGTTTATTGGGACAGGGGTTAACCGGGGAGCTGTTTTTT	CASSLLGQGLTGELFF
.	TRBV30	TRBJ1-1	.	TGTGCCTGGAGTGTTTCGCAGGGGAACACTGAAGCTTTCTTT	CAWSVSQGNTEAFF
.	TRBV4-2	TRBJ2-1	.	TGTGCCAGCAGCCCGTTTAGCTCCTACAATGAGCAGTTCTTC	CASSPFSSYNEQFF
.	TRBV19	TRBJ2-3	.	TGTGCCAGTAGTATAGAGGGGGGCACAGATACGCAGTATTTT	CASSIEGGTDTQYF
.	TRBV29-1	TRBJ1-1	.	TGCAGCGTTGTACCTCTCGATACTGAAGCTTTCTTT	CSVVPLDTEAFF
.	TRBV11-2	TRBJ2-7	.	TGTGCCAGCAGCTTACGCCGGGACAAGTTCTACGAGCAGTACTTC	CASSLRRDKFYEQYF
.	TRBV29-1	TRBJ2-1	.	TGCAGCGTTGAACGGTCCCTAATAAATGAGCAGTTCTTC	CSVERSLINEQFF
.	TRBV27	TRBJ2-7	.	TGTGCCAGAGAGGTACACGAGCAGTACTTC	CAREVHEQYF
once	TRBV5-1	TRBJ1-2	.	TGCGCCAGCAGCTACGCACCCCTAGAGGGCTACACCTTC	CASSYAPLEGYTF
.	TRBV2	TRBJ2-7	.	TGTGCCAGCAGCCAGGACACCTACGAGCAGTACTTC	CASSQDTYEQYF